Below, 32 T cell receptor beta chains from the same sample are listed, as sequenced in a study of CD8+ T cells in alopecia areata. Extracted RNA was reverse transcribed into cDNA, the sequencing template. TCRdb's table, derived via immunoSEQ multiplex PCR, lists solely in-frame clones and lacks some. The repertoire consists of approximately 100,000 clones, with just under 60% occurring once and the leading ten covering over 15%. Sample treatment: oral pan-JAK inhibitor, 5-10 mg twice daily. Sequencing was performed on CD8+ T cells sorted from blood, taken between weeks 55 and 65, from a patient treated with tofacitinib. The source of these receptors is a human donor with alopecia areata.

The chain joins TRBV30 to TRBJ1-5, with D possibly being TRBD1 (5 bases). Germline V gives CDR1 GTSNPN, CDR2 SVGIG (reference sequence). Trimming stripped 0 bases from V and 1 base from J, with 10 bases between. The CDR3 covers 15 residues. Written as DNA, the CDR3 is TGTGCCTGGAGTGTCTCAGGGAGGAGCAATCAGCCCCAGCATTTT. Residues: CAWSVSGRSNQPQHF. Full variable domain (missing parts from reference TRBV30 and TRBJ1-5): SQTIHQWPATLVQPVGSPLSLECTVEGTSNPNLYWYRQAAGRGLQLLFYSVGIGQISSEVPQNLSASRPQDRQFILSSKKLLLSDSGFYLCAWSVSGRSNQPQHFGDGTRLSIL.

This clone was counted a few times. Other DNA variants within this sample encode the same CDR3. The chain employs TRBV29-1 and TRBJ2-7; TRBD1 agrees at 8 bases. Germline V CDR1 and CDR2: SQVTM, ANQGSEA. CDR3 length: 13 amino acids. V shed 5 bases and J 0 bases; nucleotides not matched to a gene: 3. For the CDR3, the DNA is TGCAGCGTTAGGACAGGGAACTCCTACGAGCAGTACTTC. It specifies CSVRTGNSYEQYF.

The chain carries TRBV15 and TRBJ2-6; D is ambiguous. V was pared by 7 bases and J by 4 bases, with 5 bases between. CDR3 length equals 12 residues. Germline values: CDR1 LNHNV, CDR2 YYDKDF (reference sequence). The CDR3: CATNTGANVLTF. The CDR3 nucleotides read TGTGCCACCAACACGGGGGCCAACGTCCTGACTTTC.

This sequence joins TRBV30 and TRBJ1-2; TRBD1 might be the D (5 bases). The germline V gene has CDR1 GTSNPN and CDR2 SVGIG (reference sequence). Trimming removed 4 bases from V and 4 bases from J, with 10 bases in between. The CDR3 runs to 12 residues. The CDR3 DNA follows: TGTGCCTGGACTGGCGGGACCTATGGCTACACCTTC. Protein product: CAWTGGTYGYTF. The variable domain in full, completed from reference TRBV30 and TRBJ1-2, reads SQTIHQWPATLVQPVGSPLSLECTVEGTSNPNLYWYRQAAGRGLQLLFYSVGIGQISSEVPQNLSASRPQDRQFILSSKKLLLSDSGFYLCAWTGGTYGYTFGSGTRLTVV.

This chain connects TRBV5-1 to TRBJ1-2, with D tentatively TRBD1 (6 bases). CDR1 and CDR2 from the germline V gene are SGHRS and YFSETQ. V was cut by 1 base and J by 8 bases, with 12 bases left in between. The CDR3 runs to 13 residues. This chain's CDR3 is CASSLNRVIGYTF. CDR3 DNA: TGCGCCAGCAGCTTGAACAGGGTAATCGGCTACACCTTC. Full variable domain (outside the CDR3, taken from reference TRBV5-1 and TRBJ1-2): KAGVTQTPRYLIKTRGQQVTLSCSPISGHRSVSWYQQTPGQGLQFLFEYFSETQRNKGNFPGRFSGRQFSNSRSEMNVSTLELGDSALYLCASSLNRVIGYTFGSGTRLTVV.

The V gene is TRBV23-1, the J gene TRBJ2-7; possible D gene TRBD1, 5 bases. TRBV23-1 is an ORF, and what it does is uncertain. The V and J ends lost 3 bases and 1 base respectively, with 10 bases between them. This CDR3 has 14 residues. The CDR3 DNA sequence: TGCGCCAGCAGTCACGTCAAGGGGTCCTACGAGCAGTACTTC. Its translation: CASSHVKGSYEQYF.

V and J are TRBV29-1 and TRBJ1-4; 7 bases agree with TRBD1. V lost 7 bases, J lost 4 bases, and 15 bases stayed unmatched. The CDR3 length is 16 residues. Germline V gene sequence: CDR1 SQVTM, CDR2 ANQGSEA. The chain's CDR3 is CSARTGPQGFNEKLFF. The DNA for the CDR3 is TGCAGCGCCCGGACAGGACCACAAGGCTTTAATGAAAAACTGTTTTTT.

V and J are TRBV4-2 and TRBJ1-2; D unclear. The CDR3 runs 15 residues. Trimming pared 0 bases from V and 4 bases from J, leaving 12 bases between. Germline-derived CDR1 and CDR2 are LGHNA and YNFKEQ. The chain's CDR3 is CASSQERVEGYGYTF. The CDR3 DNA sequence: TGTGCCAGCAGCCAAGAGAGGGTTGAGGGCTATGGCTACACCTTC.

The chain is built from TRBV10-1 and TRBJ2-5, with D perhaps TRBD2 (5 bases). Per the germline V gene, CDR1 is WNHNN and CDR2 is SYGVQD (reference sequence). V was pared by 0 bases and J by 2 bases, with 13 bases between. The CDR3 extends over 16 amino acids. CDR3 protein: CASSESQASSQETQYF. In DNA, the CDR3 is TGCGCCAGCAGTGAGTCTCAGGCTAGCTCTCAAGAGACCCAGTACTTC.

V usage is TRBV28 and J usage is TRBJ2-7, with TRBD1 identical over 8 bases. The CDR3 is made up of 20 amino acids. With V trimmed by 5 bases and J by 1 base, 22 bases remained unmatched. The V gene's germline CDR1 is MDHEN and CDR2 SYDVKM. The CDR3 coding sequence is TGTGCCAGCAGTACCGCCGACGAGCCCCTGGACAGGGCTAGATCCTACGAGCAGTACTTC. Translated, it gives CASSTADEPLDRARSYEQYF.

The CDR3 spells CASSEGTGGIEQYF. For the CDR3, the DNA is TGTGCCAGCTCCGAGGGGACAGGGGGCATCGAGCAGTACTTC. This chain uses TRBV27 with TRBJ2-7; 12 bases agree with TRBD1. V lost 8 bases and J lost 6; bases outside the gene matches: 8. Looked up from germline, CDR1 is MNHEY and CDR2 is SMNVEV (reference sequence). The CDR3 spans 14 residues.

V is TRBV7-8 and J is TRBJ1-1; tentatively, D is TRBD1 (6 bases). The CDR3 is 14 residues long. V lost 1 base and J lost 3, with 9 bases in between. In germline, CDR1 is SGHVS, CDR2 FQNEAQ. CDR3 region: CASSLVAGDTEAFF. CDR3 in DNA: TGTGCCAGCAGCTTAGTGGCAGGGGACACTGAAGCTTTCTTT.

This sequence joins TRBV10-3 and TRBJ2-7; tentatively, D is TRBD1 or TRBD2 (5 bases each). The CDR3 sequence is 21 residues long. Trimming removed 0 bases from V and 3 bases from J, with 30 bases in between. Germline CDR1 ENHRY, CDR2 SYGVKD. CDR3 in amino acids: CAISESRQLPMTGPRVYEQYF. CDR3 DNA: TGTGCCATCAGTGAGTCGCGCCAACTGCCGATGACGGGACCGAGAGTCTACGAGCAGTACTTC.

This chain links TRBV6-1 with TRBJ1-2; the match to TRBD1 covers 7 bases. Germline V gene data show CDR1 as MNHNS and CDR2 as SASEGT. The V segment lost 4 bases and the J segment 10 bases; nucleotides outside the gene matches: 6. The CDR3 is 12 amino acids. This chain's CDR3 is CASSGRQGDYTF. The CDR3 DNA follows: TGTGCCAGCAGTGGCAGACAGGGTGACTACACCTTC.

The chain links TRBV29-1 to TRBJ1-2; 7 nucleotides align to TRBD1. V shed 3 bases, J shed 7 bases, and the junction held 20 bases outside the gene matches. This CDR3 has 17 amino acids. Per germline, CDR1 SQVTM and CDR2 ANQGSEA. CDR3 DNA sequence: TGCAGCGTTGATGGCGCCGGGACAGAGAAAGGGGGCCGTGGCTACACCTTC. It encodes CSVDGAGTEKGGRGYTF.

The chain combines TRBV2 with TRBJ2-7; the D is unclear. The V end was cut by 3 bases, the J end by 2 bases, with 5 bases between. CDR3 length equals 12 residues. Germline-derived CDR1 and CDR2 are SNHLY and FYNNEI. The CDR3: CASSDSTYEQYF. Here the CDR3 DNA reads TGTGCCAGCAGTGACAGTACCTACGAGCAGTACTTC.

The J gene is TRBJ2-3, the V gene TRBV27; 9 bases match TRBD2. CDR1 MNHEY and CDR2 SMNVEV come from the germline V gene (reference sequence). This CDR3 is built from 14 residues. Losses at the gene ends were 7 bases for V and 8 bases for J; bases not matched to a gene: 10. The CDR3 is CASTRGGAEGTQYF. CDR3 DNA sequence: TGTGCCAGCACTCGCGGGGGGGCTGAGGGTACGCAGTATTTT.

This rearrangement joins TRBV9 to TRBJ2-2; TRBD1 matches 8 bases. This CDR3 comprises 16 residues. J lost 3 bases, V lost 4 bases, and 8 bases had no gene match. The germline CDR1 and CDR2 sequences are SGDLS and YYNGEE. The CDR3 loop is CASSPRTGTDTGELFF. The CDR3 DNA sequence: TGTGCCAGCAGCCCCAGGACAGGGACAGACACCGGGGAGCTGTTTTTT.

V usage is TRBV5-1 and J usage is TRBJ1-1; D remains unclear. Germline lookup yields CDR1 SGHRS and CDR2 YFSETQ. V dropped 4 bases and J dropped 0 bases, with 10 bases sitting between them. The CDR3 loop spans 14 amino acids. CDR3 sequence (DNA): TGCGCCAGCAGCCTGTCAAAGTTGAACACTGAAGCTTTCTTT. Residues: CASSLSKLNTEAFF.

In its sample, this clone is medium-sized (0.01 to 0.1%). The chain combines TRBV2 with TRBJ2-1, with TRBD2 matching 10 bases. The ends lost 5 bases at V and 4 bases at J; junction bases unmatched: 5. The CDR3 covers 15 residues. The germline CDR1 and CDR2 sequences are SNHLY and FYNNEI. CDR3 in amino acids: CASSSGTSDYNEQFF. Here the CDR3 DNA reads TGTGCCAGCAGTTCCGGGACTAGCGATTACAATGAGCAGTTCTTC.

The rearrangement uses TRBV6-1 and TRBJ1-5; D gene uncertain. This CDR3 has 16 amino acids. The V gene lost 3 bases and the J gene lost 1 base, with 13 bases spanning the gap. Germline CDR1 MNHNS, CDR2 SASEGT. Written as DNA, the CDR3 is TGTGCCAGCAGTGAGGATGCCCAGAGGAGCAATCAGCCCCAGCATTTT. Its translation is CASSEDAQRSNQPQHF.

The chain is built from TRBV5-6 and TRBJ2-1, with D possibly matching TRBD2 (6 bases). The CDR3 consists of 14 residues. Germline CDR1 and CDR2: SGHDT and YYEEEE. Between the trimmed V and J ends, which lost 4 bases and 8 bases, there was a span of 16 bases. The CDR3 DNA follows: TGTGCCAGCAGCCCCGGGGCGGGATACTATGAGCAGTTCTTC. It translates to CASSPGAGYYEQFF.

The rearrangement joins TRBV5-1 to TRBJ1-1, with D perhaps TRBD1 (6 bases). The V end lost 0 bases, the J end lost 2 bases, and 14 bases lay between the germline ends. CDR1 is SGHRS, CDR2 YFSETQ, per germline. The CDR3 sequence is 16 residues long. CDR3 sequence: CASSLARRGHNTEAFF. For the CDR3, the DNA is TGCGCCAGCAGCTTGGCCAGAAGGGGACATAACACTGAAGCTTTCTTT.

The DNA for the CDR3 is TGTGCCAGCAGTGAAGTAAGGAACACCGGGGAGCTGTTTTTT. Its protein product is CASSEVRNTGELFF. This chain joins TRBV25-1 and TRBJ2-2, with D unclear. Germline lookup yields CDR1 MGHDK and CDR2 SYGVNS. V dropped 2 bases and J dropped 1 base, with 5 bases sitting between them. The CDR3 runs 14 residues. The full variable domain, completed using reference TRBV25-1 and TRBJ2-2, is EADIYQTPRYLVIGTGKKITLECSQTMGHDKMYWYQQDPGMELHLIHYSYGVNSTEKGDLSSESTVSRIRTEHFPLTLESARPSHTSQYLCASSEVRNTGELFFGEGSRLTVL.

This clone was recorded a few times. The chain uses TRBV6-5 and TRBJ1-1; unclear D gene. The V end lost 4 bases, the J end lost 1 base, and 10 bases lay between the germline ends. Germline V gene lookup returns CDR1 MNHEY and CDR2 SVGAGI. The CDR3 has 14 residues. The CDR3 nucleotides read TGTGCCAGCAGTTCCCCGTCTGCGAACACTGAAGCTTTCTTT. Encoded protein: CASSSPSANTEAFF.

This clone was seen just once. The V gene is TRBV9, the J gene TRBJ2-2, with D perhaps matching TRBD2 (5 bases). V lost 3 bases to trimming and J lost 6 bases, with 6 bases between them. From germline, CDR1 is SGDLS and CDR2 YYNGEE. The CDR3 is 12 residues long. DNA of the CDR3: TGTGCCAGCAGCGGGACTCCCGGGGAGCTGTTTTTT. Translated, it gives CASSGTPGELFF.

V gene TRBV12-5 combines with J gene TRBJ2-5; 7 bases fit TRBD2. Per the germline V gene, CDR1 is LGHNT and CDR2 is FRNRAP. The CDR3 covers 13 residues. V was clipped by 8 bases and J by 5 bases; unmatched bases: 8. CDR3 loop: CASRRESAETQYF. DNA for the CDR3: TGTGCTAGTCGGCGGGAGTCGGCGGAGACCCAGTACTTC.

A few counts support this clone. V usage is TRBV19 and J usage is TRBJ2-1, with D possibly TRBD2 on 5 matching bases. With 4 bases removed from V and 5 bases from J, the gap between germline ends came to 9 bases. The length of the CDR3 is 13 residues. The V gene's germline CDR1 is LNHDA and CDR2 SQIVND (reference sequence). CDR3 DNA sequence: TGTGCCAGTAGTAGAGGGAGACACAATGAGCAGTTCTTC. Its protein product is CASSRGRHNEQFF.

The CDR3 reads CATSTGNYEQYF. For the CDR3, the DNA is TGTGCCACCTCGACCGGGAACTACGAGCAGTACTTC. V usage is TRBV7-9 and J usage is TRBJ2-7; TRBD2 might be the D (5 bases). CDR3 length: 12 residues. V lost 10 bases to trimming and J lost 3 bases, with 13 bases between them. Germline V gene sequence: CDR1 SEHNR, CDR2 FQNEAQ (reference sequence).

J is TRBJ1-6 and V is TRBV19; 8 bases align to TRBD1. Germline lookup yields CDR1 LNHDA and CDR2 SQIVND (reference sequence). V dropped 7 bases and J dropped 9; count of bases not matched to a gene: 5. CDR3 size: 13 residues. CDR3 residues: CASTDRGVSPLHF. DNA of the CDR3: TGTGCCAGTACAGACAGGGGAGTTTCACCCCTCCACTTT.

This clone has ten or more counts. V and J are TRBV4-2 and TRBJ2-7, with 9 bases aligning to TRBD1. After removal of 4 bases from V and 5 bases from J, the junction contained 6 bases not matched to a gene. CDR1 is LGHNA and CDR2 is YNFKEQ in the germline V gene. There are 14 residues in the CDR3. In nucleotides, the CDR3 is TGTGCCAGCAGCCCGACAGGGGGGAGGGACGAGCAGTACTTC. It translates to CASSPTGGRDEQYF.

The V and J genes are TRBV30 and TRBJ2-1; D unresolved. Trimming shortened V by 3 bases and J by 6 bases, and 9 bases separated the two germline ends. The CDR3 consists of 12 residues. The germline V gene encodes CDR1 GTSNPN and CDR2 SVGIG (reference sequence). The CDR3 sequence is CAWSLYFNEQFF. The DNA of the CDR3 is TGTGCCTGGAGCCTTTATTTCAATGAGCAGTTCTTC.